Shown below are 20 T cell receptor beta chains from a single sample sequenced in a study of T cell responses to AZD1222 COVID-19 vaccine. Sequencing used immunoSEQ multiplex PCR; TCRdb keeps in-frame clones, though not all of them. The sample includes roughly 150,000 clones, 75% to 90% of them seen just once. This specimen consisted of peripheral blood, obtained 28 days after the second AZD1222 dose. These receptors came from an adult who received the AZD1222 COVID-19 vaccine.

CDR3 protein: CASRAQGPREKLFF. The CDR3 region has the DNA TGTGCCAGCAGGGCCCAGGGACCTCGGGAAAAACTGTTTTTT. This chain uses TRBV6-5 with TRBJ1-4, with D possibly matching TRBD1 (5 bases). Germline-derived CDR1 and CDR2 are MNHEY and SVGAGI. V was trimmed by 6 bases and J by 8 bases, leaving 16 bases between them. This CDR3 region has 14 residues.

V gene TRBV7-9 combines with J gene TRBJ2-3; a weak D match, TRBD2 (5 bases). Germline lookup yields CDR1 SEHNR and CDR2 FQNEAQ (reference sequence). The V gene lost 5 bases and the J gene lost 6 bases, with 9 bases spanning the gap. This CDR3 is 12 amino acids long. The chain's CDR3 is CASSTRADTQYF. CDR3 DNA sequence: TGTGCCAGCAGCACTAGGGCGGATACGCAGTATTTT.

The V gene is TRBV6-2 or TRBV6-3, the J gene TRBJ1-1, with 8 bases matching TRBD1. The CDR3 contains 14 residues. V lost 5 bases and J lost 4; bases outside the gene matches: 6. Germline V gives CDR1 MNHEY, CDR2 SVGEGT. The CDR3 loop reads CASSKQGARTEAFF. In DNA form, the CDR3 reads TGTGCCAGCAGTAAGCAGGGGGCTCGCACTGAAGCTTTCTTT.

The chain combines TRBV10-3 with TRBJ2-3; D could derive from TRBD1 or TRBD2 (5 bases each). With 2 bases removed from V and 0 bases from J, the gap between germline ends came to 12 bases. The CDR3 consists of 16 residues. Germline values: CDR1 ENHRY, CDR2 SYGVKD. CDR3 amino acids: CAISEPGRPSTDTQYF. Here the CDR3 DNA reads TGTGCCATCAGTGAGCCGGGACGTCCTAGCACAGATACGCAGTATTTT.

The rearrangement uses TRBV7-2 and TRBJ2-1; D is perhaps TRBD2 (6 bases). V shed 2 bases and J shed 6 bases, with 14 bases lying between them. From germline, CDR1 is SGHTA and CDR2 FQGNSA. CDR3 length: 15 amino acids. In DNA, the CDR3 is TGTGCCAGCAGCTTATCCTGGGATAGCGGCAATGAGCAGTTCTTC. Protein sequence: CASSLSWDSGNEQFF.

To note about this clone: Different DNA sequences within this sample yield the same CDR3. This sequence joins TRBV7-8 and TRBJ2-7, with 14 nucleotides matching TRBD2. CDR3 length: 16 amino acids. CDR1 is SGHVS, CDR2 FQNEAQ, per germline. J gave up 0 bases and V 5 bases, and 3 bases lay outside the gene matches. The CDR3 spells CASSPGLAGVSYEQYF. CDR3 DNA sequence: TGTGCCAGCAGCCCGGGACTAGCGGGAGTCTCCTACGAGCAGTACTTC.

This chain joins TRBV5-8 and TRBJ1-2; possible D gene TRBD1, 6 bases. This CDR3 spans 13 amino acids. Germline V lookup: CDR1 SGHTS, CDR2 YDEGEE. The V end was cut by 4 bases, the J end by 6 bases, with 13 bases between. CDR3 in amino acids: CASSPPGEDGYTF. DNA of the CDR3: TGTGCCAGCAGCCCCCCAGGGGAGGATGGCTACACCTTC. Complete variable domain (other parts from reference TRBV5-8 and TRBJ1-2): EAGVTQSPTHLIKTRGQQATLRCSPISGHTSVYWYQQALGLGLQFLLWYDEGEERNRGNFPPRFSGRQFPNYSSELNVNALELEDSALYLCASSPPGEDGYTFGSGTRLTVV.

This chain connects TRBV10-3 to TRBJ2-2; 9 positions match TRBD2. The J segment lost 7 bases and the V segment lost 4 bases, leaving 10 bases of the junction unmatched. This CDR3 comprises 16 residues. Looked up from germline, CDR1 is ENHRY and CDR2 is SYGVKD. The CDR3 bases are TGTGCCATCAGTGCATATTCGGGACTAGCCAACGGGGAGCTGTTTTTT. Its protein is CAISAYSGLANGELFF.

The rearrangement links TRBV5-1 to TRBJ1-1, with 8 positions matching TRBD1. The CDR3 covers 13 residues. J lost 7 bases, V lost 0 bases, and 2 bases had no gene match. CDR1 SGHRS and CDR2 YFSETQ come from the germline V gene. CDR3 DNA: TGCGCCAGCAGCTTGGGACAGGGGTTTGAAGCTTTCTTT. Residues: CASSLGQGFEAFF. The variable domain in full, completed from reference TRBV5-1 and TRBJ1-1, reads KAGVTQTPRYLIKTRGQQVTLSCSPISGHRSVSWYQQTPGQGLQFLFEYFSETQRNKGNFPGRFSGRQFSNSRSEMNVSTLELGDSALYLCASSLGQGFEAFFGQGTRLTVV.

This clone was observed a few times. The gene calls are TRBV6-2 or TRBV6-3 and TRBJ2-1; possibly TRBD2 for D (5 bases). Trimming cost V 5 bases and J 8 bases, with 16 bases left between them. The CDR3 totals 14 residues. Germline V gene lookup returns CDR1 MNHEY and CDR2 SVGEGT. CDR3 sequence reads: CASSPRVGGDEQFF. CDR3 in DNA: TGTGCCAGCAGTCCGCGGGTTGGCGGAGATGAGCAGTTCTTC.

The chain carries TRBV7-2 and TRBJ2-7, with TRBD1 as a possible D gene (6 bases). Per the germline V gene, CDR1 is SGHTA and CDR2 is FQGNSA. Trimming shortened V by 1 base and J by 2 bases, and 9 bases separated the two germline ends. The CDR3 is made up of 14 amino acids. The CDR3 sequence is CASSLVWTAYEQYV. In nucleotides, the CDR3 is TGTGCCAGCAGCTTAGTTTGGACAGCCTACGAGCAGTACGTC.

The chain links TRBV7-8 to TRBJ1-5; possibly TRBD1 for D (5 bases). The CDR3 runs to 17 residues. Trimming stripped 3 bases from V and 0 bases from J, with 15 bases between. Per the germline V gene, CDR1 is SGHVS and CDR2 is FQNEAQ. This chain's CDR3 is CASSFRSGKNSNQPQHF. The CDR3 coding sequence is TGTGCCAGCAGCTTCCGGTCAGGGAAAAATAGCAATCAGCCCCAGCATTTT.

The chain has TRBV11-3 and TRBJ1-5, with a possible D match to TRBD1 (6 bases). Trimming removed 3 bases at V and 4 bases at J, with 25 bases between. Germline V CDR1 and CDR2: SGHNT, YENEEA. The CDR3 consists of 19 residues. The CDR3 DNA reads TGTGCCAGCAGCTTCCCCCCGGCAGGGGATGATTTTTGGAATCAGCCCCAGCATTTT. It is translated as CASSFPPAGDDFWNQPQHF.

This chain joins TRBV4-2 and TRBJ2-7; D may match TRBD1 or TRBD2 (5 bases each). Per germline, CDR1 LGHNA and CDR2 YNFKEQ. Trimming took off 2 bases at V and 0 bases at J, with 11 bases between the two ends. CDR3 length: 15 amino acids. The CDR3 DNA reads as TGTGCCAGCAGCCAAACACCGGGGCCCTCCTACGAGCAGTACTTC. It encodes CASSQTPGPSYEQYF.

This chain links TRBV29-1 with TRBJ2-3; D is ambiguous. The CDR3 sequence is 12 residues long. Germline CDR1 SQVTM, CDR2 ANQGSEA. Trimming took off 3 bases at V and 1 base at J, with 5 bases between the two ends. The CDR3 bases are TGCAGCGTTGAGCCTGGCACAGATACGCAGTATTTT. Protein: CSVEPGTDTQYF.

The V call is TRBV7-2, the J call TRBJ2-7; tentative D call: TRBD2 (5 bases). The CDR3 has 14 amino acids. The germline gives CDR1 SGHTA, CDR2 FQGNSA. V lost 5 bases and J lost 5, with 16 bases in between. CDR3 bases: TGTGCCAGCAGCCCGATGGGTGCCGGGAACGAGCAGTACTTC. This sequence encodes CASSPMGAGNEQYF.

This clone has only one observation. The J gene is TRBJ1-4, the V gene TRBV28; D gene uncertain. CDR3 length equals 14 residues. V was shortened by 1 base and J by 6 bases, with 9 bases between the two germline ends. Germline values: CDR1 MDHEN, CDR2 SYDVKM. Here the CDR3 DNA reads TGTGCCAGCAGTTTATCGGGAAAGGATGAAAAACTGTTTTTT. Residues: CASSLSGKDEKLFF.

The chain has TRBV20-1 and TRBJ1-5, with D possibly matching TRBD1 (5 bases). CDR1 is DFQATT and CDR2 is SNEGSKA in the germline V gene (reference sequence). V was cut by 3 bases and J by 3 bases, with 15 bases left in between. CDR3 size: 15 residues. The CDR3 DNA reads TGCAGTGCTAGTCCTCGGGGCAGGACCAATCAGCCCCAGCATTTT. Translated: CSASPRGRTNQPQHF.

J is TRBJ1-1 and V is TRBV6-5; tentative D call: TRBD1 (6 bases). Looked up from germline, CDR1 is MNHEY and CDR2 is SVGAGI. The CDR3 is 13 residues long. Deletions cut 6 bases from V and 5 bases from J, with 13 bases between. CDR3 sequence (DNA): TGTGCCAGCAGCTTCAAGGGGGGGACTGAAGCTTTCTTT. Translating gives CASSFKGGTEAFF.

V and J are TRBV2 and TRBJ1-6; 10 bases agree with TRBD1. Unmatched junction bases numbered 11, after V lost 2 bases and J lost 7 bases. The V gene's germline CDR1 is SNHLY and CDR2 FYNNEI. This CDR3 is 18 amino acids long. The CDR3 sequence is CASSEPVGTGARNSPLHF. The CDR3 DNA sequence: TGTGCCAGCAGTGAACCGGTGGGGACAGGGGCACGCAATTCACCCCTCCACTTT.